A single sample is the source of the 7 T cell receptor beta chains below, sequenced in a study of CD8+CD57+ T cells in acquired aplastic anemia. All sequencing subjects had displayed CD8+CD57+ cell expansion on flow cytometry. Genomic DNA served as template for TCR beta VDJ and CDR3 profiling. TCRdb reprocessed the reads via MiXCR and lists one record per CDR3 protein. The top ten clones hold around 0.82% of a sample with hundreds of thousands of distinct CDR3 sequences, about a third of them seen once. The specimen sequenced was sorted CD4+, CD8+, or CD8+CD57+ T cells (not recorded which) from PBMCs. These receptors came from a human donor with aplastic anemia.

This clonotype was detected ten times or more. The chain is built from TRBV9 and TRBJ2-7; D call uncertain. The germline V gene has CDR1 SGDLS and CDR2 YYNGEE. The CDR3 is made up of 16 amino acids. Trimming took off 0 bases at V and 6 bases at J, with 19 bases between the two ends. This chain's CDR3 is CASSVAEPKVTGEQYF. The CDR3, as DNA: TGTGCCAGCAGCGTAGCCGAACCTAAAGTAACGGGCGAGCAGTACTTC. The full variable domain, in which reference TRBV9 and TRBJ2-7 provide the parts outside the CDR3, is DSGVTQTPKHLITATGQRVTLRCSPRSGDLSVYWYQQSLDQGLQFLIQYYNGEERAKGNILERFSAQQFPDLHSELNLSSLELGDSALYFCASSVAEPKVTGEQYFGPGTRLTVT.

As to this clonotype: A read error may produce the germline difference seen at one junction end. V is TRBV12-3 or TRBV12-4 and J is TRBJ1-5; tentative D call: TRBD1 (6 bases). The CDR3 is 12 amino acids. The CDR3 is CASSLGGRAQHF. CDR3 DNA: TGTGCCAGCAGCTTAGGGGGTCGAGCCCAGCATTTT.

The CDR3 DNA sequence: TGTGCCAGCAGCCCGCCCCGGGGGGCGTACAATGAGCAGTTCTTC. It translates to CASSPPRGAYNEQFF. The chain is built from TRBV6-5 and TRBJ2-1; a possible D gene is TRBD2 (7 bases). This CDR3 has 15 residues. Germline CDR1 and CDR2: MNHEY and SVGAGI. The V and J ends lost 6 bases and 4 bases respectively, with 16 bases between them.

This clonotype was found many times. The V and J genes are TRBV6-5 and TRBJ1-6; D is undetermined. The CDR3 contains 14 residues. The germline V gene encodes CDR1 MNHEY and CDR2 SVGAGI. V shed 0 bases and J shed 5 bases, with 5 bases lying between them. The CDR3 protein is CASSYSGNNSPLHF. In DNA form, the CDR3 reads TGTGCCAGCAGTTACTCCGGTAATAATTCACCCCTCCACTTT.

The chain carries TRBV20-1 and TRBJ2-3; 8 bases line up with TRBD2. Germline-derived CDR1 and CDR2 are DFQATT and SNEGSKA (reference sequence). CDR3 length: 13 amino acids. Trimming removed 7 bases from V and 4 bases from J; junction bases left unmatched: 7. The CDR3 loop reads CSVSGNRADTQYF. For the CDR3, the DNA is TGCAGTGTTAGCGGGAACCGGGCAGATACGCAGTATTTT.

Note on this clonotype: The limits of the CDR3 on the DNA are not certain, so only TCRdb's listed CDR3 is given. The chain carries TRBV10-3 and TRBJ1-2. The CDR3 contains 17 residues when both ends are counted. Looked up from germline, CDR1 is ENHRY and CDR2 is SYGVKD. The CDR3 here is CASSSPRQRGSNYGCTF.

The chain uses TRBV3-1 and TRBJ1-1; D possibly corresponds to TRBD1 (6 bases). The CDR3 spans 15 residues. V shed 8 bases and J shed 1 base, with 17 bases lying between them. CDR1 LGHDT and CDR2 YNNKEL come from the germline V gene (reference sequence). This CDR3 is CASARGGRANTEAFF. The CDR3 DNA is TGTGCCAGCGCAAGAGGGGGGAGGGCGAACACTGAAGCTTTCTTT.